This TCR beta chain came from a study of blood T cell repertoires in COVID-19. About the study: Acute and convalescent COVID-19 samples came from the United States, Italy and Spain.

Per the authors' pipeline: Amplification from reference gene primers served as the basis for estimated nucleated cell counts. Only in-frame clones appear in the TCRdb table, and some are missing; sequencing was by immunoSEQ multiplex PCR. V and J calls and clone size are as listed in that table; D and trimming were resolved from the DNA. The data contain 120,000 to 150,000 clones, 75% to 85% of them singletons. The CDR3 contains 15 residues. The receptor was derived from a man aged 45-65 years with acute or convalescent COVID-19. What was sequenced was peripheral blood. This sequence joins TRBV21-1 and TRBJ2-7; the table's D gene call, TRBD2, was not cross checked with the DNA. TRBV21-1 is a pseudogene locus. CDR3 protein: CASSKDSTTSYEQYF. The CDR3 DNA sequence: TGTGCCAGCAGCAAAGATTCCACCACTTCTTACGAGCAGTACTTC.